This T cell receptor beta chain was documented in a study of shared clonotypes between healthy human individuals. On the study more broadly: CD4 naive cells filled three plates per donor, CD4 memory three, CD8 naive two and CD8 memory one.

With respect to this clone: Its antigen remains unidentified.

This CDR3 has 16 amino acids. Germline values: CDR1 SGHRS, CDR2 YFSETQ. V gave up 0 bases and J gave up 2 bases, with 12 bases separating them. Study-wide findings and caveats: Naive subsets generally had larger estimated richness than memory subsets. Some naive CD4 clonotypes, 4% to 6%, turned up in common across four donors.

An approximately 220 ng quantity of DNA, some 30,000 T cell genomes, went into the sorted-subset replicate PCRs. The table came from immunoSEQ multiplex PCR; TCRdb's copy has only in-frame clones and leaves some out. The sample lists about 2 million clones, 95% occurring once. The rearrangement uses TRBV5-1 and TRBJ2-1, with D possibly called TRBD1 or TRBD2 (5 bases each). The clonotype comes from a man between 18 and 35 years old in good health. The sample consisted of naive CD4+ T cells sorted from blood. As for subset: CD45RA+ positively selected. The CDR3 nucleotides read TGCGCCAGCAGCTTGGCGACGGGGCTTGCCTACAATGAGCAGTTCTTC. This codes for CASSLATGLAYNEQFF.